This TCR beta chain is from a study of cytomegalovirus exposure and HLA in healthy donors. Per the germline V gene, CDR1 is MNHNS and CDR2 is SASEGT. The CDR3 is 12 amino acids. Trimming removed 3 bases from V and 1 base from J, with 4 bases in between. Study-wide findings and caveats: Most TCR sequences showed up rarely, but some public TCRs showed up in many donors.

On this clone: Its specificity is not known.

The table came from immunoSEQ multiplex PCR; TCRdb's copy has only in-frame clones and leaves some out. The data hold over 250,000 clones, with approximately 83% observed a single time. The material sequenced was PBMCs. The TCR was taken from a woman aged 18-30 years in good health and CMV-seronegative. This chain connects TRBV6-1 to TRBJ2-7, with unresolved D. The chain's CDR3 is CASSEASYEQYF. In DNA, the CDR3 is TGTGCCAGCAGTGAGGCTTCCTACGAGCAGTACTTC.